This is a list of T cell receptor beta chains from one sample in a study of cytomegalovirus exposure and HLA in healthy donors. Some clones are missing from TCRdb's copy, which holds only in-frame ones; the method was immunoSEQ multiplex PCR. The sample holds approximately 140,000 clones; 76% are singletons and the top ten take approximately 4%. Specimen: PBMCs. The receptors come from a man aged 18 to 29 in good health and CMV-seronegative. Both conserved end residues are trimmed from each CDR3. D genes are given only for firm matches.

j_call | v_call | d_call | cdr3_aa
TRBJ2-7 | TRBV11-2 | . | ASSQIRRPYEQY
TRBJ1-1 | TRBV7-3 | TRBD1 | ASSLGQGNTEAF
TRBJ1-5 | TRBV20-1 | . | SASTGQPQH
TRBJ1-1 | TRBV30 | . | ASQRGNTEAF
TRBJ2-7 | TRBV4-2 | TRBD2 | ASSHPNSGSYEQY
TRBJ1-1 | TRBV11-2 | . | ASSLVPGDTEAF
TRBJ2-5 | TRBV14 | . | ASSQEAFQQETQY
TRBJ1-2 | TRBV27 | . | ASSPTGVNYGYT
TRBJ2-2 | TRBV7-7 | TRBD1 | ASSRRTGGTGELF
TRBJ2-7 | TRBV9 | . | ASSVGGAGVYEQY
TRBJ2-1 | TRBV19 | . | ASSMVSGAGYNEQF
TRBJ2-2 | TRBV19 | TRBD1 | ASSIAIEGTGVVGELF
TRBJ2-7 | TRBV6-1 | TRBD1 | ASTVPGTGGYEQY
TRBJ1-4 | TRBV2 | TRBD1 | ASSYRGETNEKLF
TRBJ1-1 | TRBV7-3 | . | ASKGAGVDTEAF
TRBJ2-3 | TRBV6-1 | . | ASSATRAPRTDTQY
TRBJ2-3 | TRBV9 | . | ASSVGQGKGTDTQY
TRBJ2-7 | TRBV28 | . | ASRADSSYEQY
TRBJ2-7 | TRBV13 | TRBD2 | ASSRGLAETYEQY
TRBJ2-7 | TRBV7-9 | . | ASSSLDSDYEQY
TRBJ2-2 | TRBV28 | TRBD2 | ASSPGGAGTGELF
TRBJ1-1 | TRBV5-4 | . | ASSPGARSNTEAF
TRBJ2-5 | TRBV19 | . | ASSTGWEETQY
TRBJ2-5 | TRBV19 | TRBD1 | ASSPRDRSAETQY
TRBJ1-1 | TRBV11-1 | . | ASSRTVNTEAF
TRBJ2-7 | TRBV6-1 | TRBD1 | ATQNSGTGYHEQY
TRBJ2-3 | TRBV11-2 | TRBD2 | ASSTRGGNTDTQY
TRBJ2-3 | TRBV5-1 | . | ASSPGDYTDTQY
TRBJ2-3 | TRBV14 | . | ASSLGGTDTQY
TRBJ1-3 | TRBV6-5 | TRBD1 | ASRPDRAGNTIY
TRBJ2-3 | TRBV5-4 | . | ASSTKGGGRTDTQY
TRBJ2-1 | TRBV7-3 | . | ASSLHGPGAVEQF
TRBJ2-7 | TRBV30 | TRBD2 | AWARLARAYEQY
TRBJ2-1 | TRBV25-1 | . | ASSEVQVLNEQF